This TCR beta chain was sequenced during a study of cytomegalovirus exposure and HLA in healthy donors. Overall study results and limits: Associated with cytomegalovirus, according to the listing, were 150 to 200 TCR beta chains. The authors later linked a missense DCLRE1C variant to TCR beta V- and J-gene trimming.

V shed 5 bases, J shed 6 bases, and the junction held 6 bases outside the gene matches. Germline CDR1 is SNHLY and CDR2 is FYNNEI. The CDR3 covers 13 residues. Points on this clone: Its specificity is not known.

13 Jbeta primers and 60 Vbeta primers were used for the PCR. The method was immunoSEQ multiplex PCR; TCRdb's version includes in-frame clones alone and lacks a portion of them. There are about 270,000 clones in the sample; roughly two thirds occur only once, and under 2.5% lies in the top ten. This chain connects TRBV2 to TRBJ1-1, with 7 bases that match TRBD1. The source of this sequence is a female donor in good health and CMV-seronegative. The sequenced material came from PBMCs. CDR3 in DNA: TGTGCCAGCAGTACCGACAGGGAGGCTGAAGCTTTCTTT. Amino acid sequence: CASSTDREAEAFF.